This T cell receptor beta chain was identified during a study of blood T cells in healthy people across ages. Study-wide results and limits: Expanded clonotype changes were possibly confounded by unknown donor CMV status. Investigators viewed diversity estimates from one million T cells as underestimates, the study reported.

Note on this clonotype: Its antigen is still unknown.

A J-beta primer mix and a sample-barcoded 5' primer were used in a second PCR of roughly 6 to 11 cycles. TCRdb fed the 5' RACE reads into MiXCR, producing one record per CDR3 protein. The sample consists of 980,000 or so distinct CDR3 sequences, roughly 52% of them appearing once. Germline CDR1 SGHKS, CDR2 YYEKEE (reference sequence). The V gene lost 0 bases and the J gene lost 3 bases, with 3 bases spanning the gap. The CDR3 is 13 residues long. The source of this sequence is a man younger than 45 in good health. Sequencing used blood. The chain has TRBV5-5 and TRBJ2-2, with unresolved D. The CDR3 region is CASSLGYTGELFF. The CDR3 bases are TGTGCCAGCAGCTTGGGGTACACCGGGGAGCTGTTTTTT.